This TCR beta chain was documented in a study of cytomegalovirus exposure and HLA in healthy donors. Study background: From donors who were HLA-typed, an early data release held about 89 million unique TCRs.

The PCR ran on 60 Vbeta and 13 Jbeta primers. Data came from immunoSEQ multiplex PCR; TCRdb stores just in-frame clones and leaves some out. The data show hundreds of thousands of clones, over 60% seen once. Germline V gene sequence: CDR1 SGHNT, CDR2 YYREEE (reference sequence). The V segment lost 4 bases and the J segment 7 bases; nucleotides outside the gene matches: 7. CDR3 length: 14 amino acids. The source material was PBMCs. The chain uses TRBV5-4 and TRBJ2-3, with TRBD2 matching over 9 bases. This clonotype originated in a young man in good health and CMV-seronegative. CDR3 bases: TGTGCCAGCAGCGGCGGCGGGAGGGAGTATACGCAGTATTTT. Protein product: CASSGGGREYTQYF.